This TCR beta chain was recovered during a study of blood T cell repertoires in COVID-19. Original processing methods: Amplification with reference gene primers provided the estimates of nucleated cell counts. Clones were sequenced by immunoSEQ multiplex PCR, and TCRdb holds only the in-frame ones, with some missing. The D gene and trimming were derived from the DNA, and the V and J assignments and clone size from that table. The sample lists some 240,000 clones, around 84% seen once, with approximately 6.6% in the top ten. The study assigned cohorts using participant-reported clinical history. Contact with a PCR-confirmed or clinician-diagnosed COVID-19 case occurred within 2 weeks of entry. The TCR sequence derives from a woman between 45 and 65 years old who had been exposed to COVID-19. Source material: PBMCs or T cells enriched from blood (not recorded which).

The CDR3 DNA reads as TGTGCCAGCAGTTACTCTCTCGCGGGGGATCCGTACTTC. Its protein product is CASSYSLAGDPYF. This rearrangement joins TRBV6-5 to TRBJ2-7, with 7 bases identical to TRBD2. Unmatched junction bases numbered 8, after V lost 0 bases and J lost 12 bases. CDR1 is MNHEY and CDR2 is SVGAGI in the germline V gene. The CDR3 is 13 amino acids.